The rows below give T cell receptor beta chains drawn from one sample of a study of blood T cell repertoires in COVID-19. Sequencing was performed with immunoSEQ multiplex PCR; in TCRdb, only in-frame clones are kept and a portion is missing. The sample holds some 130,000 clones, around 80% seen once. Source material: peripheral blood. These receptors all come from a man aged 70-80 years with acute or convalescent COVID-19. CDR3s include the opening cysteine and the closing phenylalanine or tryptophan. The order of the fields is clone size, D gene, J gene, V gene, CDR3 DNA, CDR3 protein. D genes are given only for firm matches. Clone size is not always given. Where it is, it says once, few, many or a class for expanded clones.

size: -
D: -
J: TRBJ1-4
V: TRBV5-1
DNA: TGCGCCAGCAGCTTGCCTACCCCGGGGAATGAAAAACTGTTTTTT
CDR3: CASSLPTPGNEKLFF

size: -
D: TRBD2
J: TRBJ2-3
V: TRBV4-1
DNA: TGCGCCAGCAGCCAAGTGTACAGCGGGGGGGCCACAGATACGCAGTATTTT
CDR3: CASSQVYSGGATDTQYF

size: -
D: TRBD1
J: TRBJ1-4
V: TRBV6-5
DNA: TGTGCCAGCAGCCGGACAGGGAACCATGAAAAACTGTTTTTT
CDR3: CASSRTGNHEKLFF

size: -
D: TRBD1
J: TRBJ2-3
V: TRBV5-1
DNA: TGCGCCAGCATACTACAGCCCCCGGGACAGGGGGTTCGCACAGATACGCAGTATTTT
CDR3: CASILQPPGQGVRTDTQYF

size: -
D: TRBD2
J: TRBJ2-2
V: TRBV7-2
DNA: TGTGCCAGCAGCTTCTCTGGGACTAGTGCCGGGGAGCTGTTTTTT
CDR3: CASSFSGTSAGELFF

size: once
D: TRBD2
J: TRBJ2-5
V: TRBV20-1
DNA: TGCAGCCATTTGCGGGGGGAGACCCAGTACTTC
CDR3: CSHLRGETQYF

size: -
D: -
J: TRBJ2-3
V: TRBV6-5
DNA: TGTGCCAGCAGTTCCCAGACTGGCATCGGCACAGATACGCAGTATTTT
CDR3: CASSSQTGIGTDTQYF

size: -
D: -
J: TRBJ1-2
V: TRBV9
DNA: TGTGCCAGCAGCGGCGAGACAGGCACCTATGGCTACACCTTC
CDR3: CASSGETGTYGYTF

size: -
D: TRBD1
J: TRBJ1-1
V: TRBV4-1
DNA: TGCGCCAGCAGGGGCCTGACAGGGGCGAACACTGAAGCTTTCTTT
CDR3: CASRGLTGANTEAFF

size: -
D: -
J: TRBJ1-3
V: TRBV28
DNA: TGTGCCAGCAGTTCCCAGGGAAACACCATATATTTT
CDR3: CASSSQGNTIYF

size: -
D: -
J: TRBJ2-3
V: TRBV5-1
DNA: TGCGCCAGCAGCTTGGTATGGAGGACAGATACGCAGTATTTT
CDR3: CASSLVWRTDTQYF

size: -
D: TRBD1
J: TRBJ1-4
V: TRBV6-5
DNA: TGTGCCAGCAGGGCCAGGGGGACTAATGAAAAACTGTTTTTT
CDR3: CASRARGTNEKLFF

size: -
D: -
J: TRBJ1-3
V: TRBV15
DNA: TGTGCCACCAGCGCCCAGGGGAGCGGAAACACCATATATTTT
CDR3: CATSAQGSGNTIYF

size: -
D: -
J: TRBJ2-3
V: TRBV4-2
DNA: TGTGCTACCCGTGGACACCTTCTTAGCACAGATACGCAGTATTTT
CDR3: CATRGHLLSTDTQYF

size: -
D: TRBD2
J: TRBJ2-7
V: TRBV5-4
DNA: TGTGCCAGCAGCCCCGGGGGGTCCAGCTCCTACGAGCAGTACTTC
CDR3: CASSPGGSSSYEQYF

size: -
D: -
J: TRBJ2-1
V: TRBV11-1
DNA: TGTGCCAGCAGCTTATTGCGCAGGGTGGATGAGCAGTTCTTC
CDR3: CASSLLRRVDEQFF

size: -
D: -
J: TRBJ2-7
V: TRBV24-1
DNA: TGTGCAGTAGGAGGCCAACTCTCCTACGAGCAGTACTTC
CDR3: CAVGGQLSYEQYF

size: -
D: -
J: TRBJ1-6
V: TRBV28
DNA: TGTGCCAGCAGCCAGAATTCACCCCTCCACTTT
CDR3: CASSQNSPLHF

size: -
D: -
J: TRBJ1-1
V: TRBV6-5
DNA: TGTGCCAGCAGTTACTCGATCCACAGGACCACTGAAGCTTTCTTT
CDR3: CASSYSIHRTTEAFF

size: -
D: TRBD1
J: TRBJ2-2
V: TRBV29-1
DNA: TGCAGCGTCCGTACCGGGACAGGTAACACCGGGGAGCTGTTTTTT
CDR3: CSVRTGTGNTGELFF

size: -
D: -
J: TRBJ1-1
V: TRBV28
DNA: TGTGCCAGCAAAGTTCGGGCTGAAGCTTTCTTT
CDR3: CASKVRAEAFF

size: -
D: -
J: TRBJ1-6
V: TRBV28
DNA: TGTGCCAGCAGGACAACAGGGATCATCCACTTT
CDR3: CASRTTGIIHF

size: -
D: -
J: TRBJ1-1
V: TRBV13
DNA: TGTGCCAGCATGACACGGAACACTGAAGCTTTCTTT
CDR3: CASMTRNTEAFF

size: -
D: -
J: TRBJ1-2
V: TRBV20-1
DNA: TGCAGTGCAAGTGGGCAGGCCGACTATGGCTACACCTTC
CDR3: CSASGQADYGYTF

size: -
D: -
J: TRBJ1-2
V: TRBV2
DNA: TGTGCCAGCAGGGGAACAGGGATCGCCTATGGCTACACCTTC
CDR3: CASRGTGIAYGYTF

size: few
D: TRBD1
J: TRBJ2-7
V: TRBV5-1
DNA: TGCGCCAGCAGCTTGGAAGGACAGGGCGAGCAGTACTTC
CDR3: CASSLEGQGEQYF